The text below deals with one T cell receptor beta chain. In this sample, this clone turned up once. No cognate antigen has been identified for it. Per-base quality was not reported, and no clone a single base away is much larger than it. From cysteine to phenylalanine, the CDR3 is 16 amino acids long. Left in the record is the CDR3 DNA by itself, 48 bases read in frame from the first base. V loses 4 bases at its end and J loses 0 bases; junction bases beyond the gene matches: 4. The CDR1 and CDR2 encoded by the germline V gene (reference sequence) are SGHNT and YYREEE. This specimen comes from a study of cytotoxic CD8 clonotypes in ibrutinib-treated CLL (dated by TCRdb to the early 2020s). Turning to the overall study: The cohort included around 16 treatment-naive and ten to eleven relapsed/refractory patients; under 18 were IGHV unmutated. Responses were partial in roughly 25 patients and complete in 2; after median about 68 months follow-up, some 14 stayed in remission and approximately 12 progressed. Of the approximately 87 participants in the trial, 25 to 30 had longitudinal samples available. Cryopreserved peripheral blood mononuclear cells were collected before treatment, at response, and at either disease progression or sustained remission. On average, each sample yielded about 260,000 productive templates and roughly 95,000 productive rearrangements. All remission and progressive disease samples were collected while patients were still receiving ibrutinib. Samples at response were collected after a median of roughly 13 months of treatment, with a range of about 6 to 36 months. What the authors observed across the whole study: Clonality rose at ibrutinib response, remained stable during sustained remission, and dropped back toward baseline at progression. Sampling times were not matched between sustained-remission and progressing patients, and lymph node repertoires were not studied. Baseline clonality was found to be higher than that of age-matched healthy donors and was strongly correlated with circulating CD8+ T-cell counts. Public clonotypes were found to be uncommon and were observed to contract or remain stable during treatment; the increase in clonality was shown to reflect expansion of private clonotypes at ibrutinib response.

Each clonotype received, on average, around 10x coverage in deep resolution sequencing performed on a MiSeq, where the target depth lay between 1 in 1 million and 1 in 200,000 T cells. The immunoSEQ hsTCRB Kit was used to generate TCR beta libraries. Per the source publication's procedure: ImmunoSEQ Data Assistant and ImmunoSEQ Analyzer were used for data analysis, and V, D and J genes were assigned according to IMGT definitions. Clonality, which ranges from 0 to 1, was calculated by subtracting the normalized Shannon entropy of productive rearrangement frequencies from one. Only overrepresented clonotypes making up at least 0.05% of each patient's repertoire were included in the public clonotype analysis. Fewer than 15 repertoires from age-matched healthy donors, obtained from immuneACCESS, served as clonality controls. The table comes from immuneACCESS by way of TCRdb, which keeps in-frame sequences with V and J called. Part of the clones is missing from these tables; in studies checked, under half for an unresolved V gene and the rest for unknown reasons. V and J calls and clone size follow that table, whereas D and trimming were derived from the DNA. Here the sample has some 93,000 clones; around 73% occur a single time. Jointly, the top ten make up about 34% of the sample.

The time point label corresponds to: about eleven months on ibrutinib. For TCR beta library preparation, about 2.2 micrograms of genomic DNA was extracted from cryopreserved PBMCs. Longitudinal blood samples from CLL patients on ibrutinib monotherapy were analyzed using high-throughput TCR beta sequencing. The patients took part in an open-label, single-center phase 2 trial of ibrutinib monotherapy. Rearrangement joined TRBV5-4 to TRBJ2-5; 12 bases in between match TRBD2. The sequences come from PBMCs, collected after 12 months of ibrutinib treatment. This receptor was obtained from a human donor with chronic lymphocytic leukemia. Read as DNA, the sequence is TGTGCCAGCAGCATAGGACTAGCGGGGAACCAAGAGACCCAGTACTTC. The resulting protein is CASSIGLAGNQETQYF.